This T cell receptor (beta chain) is from a study of early T cells in non-severe SARS-CoV-2 infection. Each cDNA molecule carried a unique molecular identifier. TCRdb fed the 5' RACE reads into MiXCR, producing one record per CDR3 protein. The top ten clones hold approximately 6.9% of a sample with about 50,000 distinct CDR3 sequences, over 5% of them seen once. Germline values: CDR1 SGHRS, CDR2 YFSETQ. This CDR3 is built from 15 residues. V was shortened by 0 bases and J by 6 bases, with 16 bases between the two germline ends. This specimen consisted of whole blood, obtained at baseline. The V and J genes are TRBV5-1 and TRBJ2-7, with D perhaps assigned TRBD1 or TRBD2 (5 bases each). The receptor's source is an adult who was a healthcare worker with PCR-confirmed SARS-CoV-2 infection or an uninfected control (not recorded which). As DNA, the CDR3 is TGCGCCAGCAGCTTGGGCCGGGGCCGTTCTAGCGAGCAGTACGTC. Translated, it gives CASSLGRGRSSEQYV.